One and the same sample provided the 4 T cell receptor beta chains below, sequenced in a study of blood T cell repertoires in COVID-19. Here immunoSEQ multiplex PCR was the method, and the copy in TCRdb shows in-frame clones only, minus some. The sample shows roughly 120,000 clones, about 72% of them seen only once. Material for sequencing was peripheral blood. All receptors come from an older woman with acute or convalescent COVID-19.

The chain couples TRBV5-4 to TRBJ1-2; 7 nucleotides align to TRBD1. Germline V gene data show CDR1 as SGHNT and CDR2 as YYREEE (reference sequence). The CDR3 has 18 amino acids. V lost 3 bases to trimming and J lost 4 bases; unmatched junction nucleotides: 18. The DNA of the CDR3 is TGTGCCAGCAGCTCGAGGCGGACAGGTGTCCGGGGGCGCTATGGCTACACCTTC. Protein: CASSSRRTGVRGRYGYTF.

CDR3 residues: CASSPRLAGSNTGELFF. CDR3 in DNA: TGCGCCAGCAGCCCCCGACTAGCGGGGTCGAACACCGGGGAGCTGTTTTTT. This chain joins TRBV5-1 and TRBJ2-2; 11 positions match TRBD2. CDR1 is SGHRS, CDR2 YFSETQ, per germline. J lost 0 bases, V lost 4 bases, and 5 bases had no gene match. This CDR3 region has 17 residues.

This chain links TRBV24-1 with TRBJ2-1, with 9 bases fitting TRBD1. The length of the CDR3 is 12 residues. Germline-derived CDR1 and CDR2 are KGHDR and SFDVKD. Trimming took 9 bases from V and 8 from J; bases not matched to a gene: 4. DNA of the CDR3: TGTGCCACCGGGACAGGGTCGGATGAGCAGTTCTTC. This sequence encodes CATGTGSDEQFF.

The DNA for the CDR3 is TGTGCCAGCAGCTTATTACAGGGGGCGAGCACTGAAGCTTTCTTT. It encodes CASSLLQGASTEAFF. The chain carries TRBV7-6 and TRBJ1-1, with 9 bases matching TRBD1. The CDR3 is 15 residues long. The trim removed 2 bases at V and 4 bases at J, leaving 5 bases unmatched. Germline values: CDR1 SGHVS, CDR2 FNYEAQ.